Each of the 18 T cell receptor beta chains below was sequenced from the same sample in a study of OX40 agonist ivuxolimab in advanced cancers. Clones were read by immunoSEQ multiplex PCR, and TCRdb kept only the in-frame ones, dropping some. The sample has roughly 76,000 clones, roughly 86% seen once. Sequencing used CD4+ or CD8+ T cells sorted from blood, obtained in a trial of the OX40 agonist ivuxolimab. The origin of the receptors is an adult with an advanced solid tumor such as melanoma, head and neck, liver or kidney cancer.

The rearrangement joins TRBV7-2 to TRBJ2-5; D unresolved. The CDR3 sequence is 13 residues long. Trimming left V 6 bases short and J 7 bases short, with 15 bases between. Germline assignment: CDR1 SGHTA and CDR2 FQGNSA. The DNA of the CDR3 is TGTGCCAGCAGGTTCGGCGGTGTAGGGACCCAGTACTTC. It codes for CASRFGGVGTQYF.

The chain is built from TRBV5-1 and TRBJ2-5, with D maybe TRBD2 (5 bases). V lost 2 bases, J lost 4 bases, and 12 bases lay in between. The CDR3 is 14 residues long. Germline lookup yields CDR1 SGHRS and CDR2 YFSETQ. The CDR3 coding sequence is TGCGCCAGCAGCTTTGGGCAGGCGGGAGAGACCCAGTACTTC. Its protein product is CASSFGQAGETQYF.

This clone was seen only once. V is TRBV6-5 and J is TRBJ1-5; 8 bases fit TRBD1. This CDR3 spans 15 amino acids. CDR1 is MNHEY, CDR2 SVGAGI, per germline. Trimming removed 6 bases from V and 1 base from J; junction bases left unmatched: 5. CDR3 sequence: CASSRTGFSNQPQHF. For the CDR3, the DNA is TGTGCCAGCAGCCGGACAGGGTTCAGCAATCAGCCCCAGCATTTT.

This clone was counted once. The V call is TRBV19, the J call TRBJ2-2, with 13 bases matching TRBD2. Germline-derived CDR1 and CDR2 are LNHDA and SQIVND (reference sequence). The CDR3 contains 14 residues. The ends lost 6 bases at V and 5 bases at J; junction bases unmatched: 0. CDR3 nucleotide sequence: TGTGCCAGTAGGGGACTAGCGGGGACCGGGGAGCTGTTTTTT. The encoded protein is CASRGLAGTGELFF.

The rearrangement links TRBV7-9 to TRBJ2-2; D call uncertain. The CDR3 is made up of 14 amino acids. The germline V gene has CDR1 SEHNR and CDR2 FQNEAQ (reference sequence). Trimming pared 0 bases from V and 0 bases from J, leaving 2 bases between. The CDR3 DNA sequence: TGTGCCAGCAGCTTAGCGCCGAACACCGGGGAGCTGTTTTTT. As protein: CASSLAPNTGELFF.

The chain carries TRBV9 and TRBJ1-2; no reliable D call. The CDR3 totals 15 residues. Trimming pared 0 bases from V and 5 bases from J, leaving 14 bases between. Per the germline V gene, CDR1 is SGDLS and CDR2 is YYNGEE. The DNA for the CDR3 is TGTGCCAGCAGCGTAGAAGGTCCTCAGAGATATGGCTACACCTTC. It encodes CASSVEGPQRYGYTF. The entire variable domain, with the rest obtained from reference TRBV9 and TRBJ1-2, is as follows: DSGVTQTPKHLITATGQRVTLRCSPRSGDLSVYWYQQSLDQGLQFLIQYYNGEERAKGNILERFSAQQFPDLHSELNLSSLELGDSALYFCASSVEGPQRYGYTFGSGTRLTVV.

This clone was counted once. The chain uses TRBV28 and TRBJ1-5; D gene ambiguous. The V end was cut by 9 bases, the J end by 5 bases, with 11 bases between. This CDR3 comprises 12 residues. CDR1 is MDHEN, CDR2 SYDVKM, per germline. The CDR3 bases are TGTGCCAGTACCATGGAAGATCAGCCCCAGCATTTT. As protein: CASTMEDQPQHF.

This chain links TRBV2 with TRBJ2-1; a weak D match, TRBD1 (5 bases). The germline V gene has CDR1 SNHLY and CDR2 FYNNEI. The CDR3 has 14 amino acids. Trimming left V 8 bases short and J 9 bases short, with 20 bases between. The CDR3 spells CASSDSLYLAEQFF. CDR3 bases: TGTGCCAGCTCCGACAGTCTCTACTTAGCTGAGCAGTTCTTC.

The CDR3 loop is CASSLDNSGNTIYF. The CDR3 DNA is TGCGCCAGCAGCTTGGACAACTCTGGAAACACCATATATTTT. The V and J genes are TRBV5-1 and TRBJ1-3, with D unresolved. CDR1 SGHRS and CDR2 YFSETQ come from the germline V gene. Trimming cost V 0 bases and J 0 bases, with 4 bases left between them. The CDR3 totals 14 residues.

The chain links TRBV18 to TRBJ2-5, with 11 nucleotides matching TRBD1. The CDR3 consists of 14 residues. J was trimmed by 4 bases and V by 4 bases; bases with no gene match: 2. Germline values: CDR1 KGHSH, CDR2 LQKENI. Here the CDR3 DNA reads TGTGCCAGCTCACTGGGACAGGGGGTAGAGACCCAGTACTTC. Its protein product is CASSLGQGVETQYF.

This chain uses TRBV10-1 with TRBJ2-2; possibly TRBD2 for D (5 bases). CDR3 size: 17 residues. Germline V gene sequence: CDR1 WNHNN, CDR2 SYGVQD (reference sequence). The V end was cut by 2 bases, the J end by 2 bases, with 15 bases between. The CDR3: CASSEGRLGANTGELFF. CDR3 DNA sequence: TGCGCCAGCAGTGAGGGCAGGTTGGGAGCTAACACCGGGGAGCTGTTTTTT.

The rearrangement links TRBV7-2 to TRBJ2-1, with TRBD2 as a possible D gene (7 bases). The germline V gene has CDR1 SGHTA and CDR2 FQGNSA. Trimming took 8 bases from V and 7 from J, leaving 21 bases between them. This CDR3 spans 15 amino acids. The CDR3 region is CASSVGGGQRNEQFF. CDR3 coding DNA: TGTGCCAGCTCTGTGGGCGGGGGCCAACGGAATGAGCAGTTCTTC.

This sequence joins TRBV2 and TRBJ2-1; the D call may be TRBD1 or TRBD2 (5 bases each). V dropped 4 bases and J dropped 2 bases, with 12 bases sitting between them. Germline-derived CDR1 and CDR2 are SNHLY and FYNNEI. The CDR3 loop spans 15 amino acids. The CDR3 DNA follows: TGTGCCAGCAGTGCAAAGGGGACCACCTACAATGAGCAGTTCTTC. Residues: CASSAKGTTYNEQFF. Drawing the rest from reference TRBV2 and TRBJ2-1, the complete variable domain is EPEVTQTPSHQVTQMGQEVILRCVPISNHLYFYWYRQILGQKVEFLVSFYNNEISEKSEIFDDQFSVERPDGSNFTLKIRSTKLEDSAMYFCASSAKGTTYNEQFFGPGTRLTVL.

The V and J genes are TRBV10-2 and TRBJ1-1; 10 bases agree with TRBD1. V was clipped by 4 bases and J by 4 bases; unmatched bases: 3. The V gene's germline CDR1 is WSHSY and CDR2 SAAADI. The CDR3 is 14 residues long. The CDR3 sequence: CASSVRTGGTEAFF. In DNA form, the CDR3 reads TGCGCCAGCAGTGTCAGGACAGGGGGCACTGAAGCTTTCTTT.

This clone has just one count. The chain links TRBV14 to TRBJ2-7; TRBD2 aligns across 7 bases. The CDR3 contains 14 residues. Germline V CDR1 and CDR2: SGHDN, FVKESK. V dropped 1 base and J dropped 5; count of bases not matched to a gene: 5. CDR3 in DNA: TGTGCCAGCAGCCAAGGAAGGGAGGGTGACGAGCAGTACGTC. It encodes CASSQGREGDEQYV.

This chain joins TRBV7-3 and TRBJ2-1; 8 bases fit TRBD2. The CDR3 consists of 16 residues. In germline, CDR1 is SGHTA, CDR2 FQGTGA. The V gene end was trimmed by 8 bases and the J gene end by 4 bases; junction bases not matched to a gene: 13. The CDR3 is CASSSAAGAPYNEQFF. The DNA for the CDR3 is TGTGCCAGCTCGTCCGCAGCGGGGGCCCCTTACAATGAGCAGTTCTTC.

The gene calls are TRBV5-4 and TRBJ1-2, with D perhaps TRBD1 (5 bases). The CDR3 is 15 amino acids. CDR1 and CDR2 (germline): SGHNT, YYREEE (reference sequence). Trimming pared 4 bases from V and 3 bases from J, leaving 16 bases between. The CDR3 bases are TGTGCCAGCAGCAGGGGAGGCGACGGGGACTATGGCTACACCTTC. Its protein product is CASSRGGDGDYGYTF.

This clone has just a few counts. The chain joins TRBV7-3 to TRBJ1-6, with D possibly being TRBD1 (5 bases). Per germline, CDR1 SGHTA and CDR2 FQGTGA. V shed 6 bases and J shed 7 bases, with 13 bases lying between them. The CDR3 totals 14 residues. Here the CDR3 reads CASRSGTQNSPLHF. DNA of the CDR3: TGTGCCAGCAGATCAGGGACGCAAAATTCACCCCTCCACTTT.